The 11 T cell receptor beta chains below come from one sample, sequenced in a study of blood T cell repertoires in COVID-19. The assay was immunoSEQ multiplex PCR, and TCRdb's table has in-frame clones only and misses some. The sample lists roughly 120,000 clones; more than 70% were seen once. Sequencing was done on a sample of peripheral blood. The receptors originated from a human donor in a cohort sampled during active COVID-19.

The chain recombines TRBV19 with TRBJ2-1; tentative D call: TRBD2 (6 bases). V lost 5 bases and J lost 0, with 17 bases in between. From germline, CDR1 is LNHDA and CDR2 SQIVND (reference sequence). CDR3 length equals 17 residues. The CDR3: CASSRTASVSSYNEQFF. CDR3 DNA: TGTGCCAGTAGTCGAACGGCTAGCGTTAGCTCCTACAATGAGCAGTTCTTC.

The V call is TRBV6-1, the J call TRBJ2-1; 8 positions match TRBD2. Trimming took 2 bases from V and 8 from J; bases not matched to a gene: 8. The CDR3 loop spans 15 amino acids. CDR1 and CDR2 from the germline V gene are MNHNS and SASEGT. CDR3 amino acids: CASSEKGGRSYEQFF. Written as DNA, the CDR3 is TGTGCCAGCAGTGAAAAAGGCGGGAGGAGCTATGAGCAGTTCTTC.

The rearrangement uses TRBV19 and TRBJ1-1; D perhaps matches TRBD1 (6 bases). The V end was cut by 7 bases, the J end by 0 bases, with 15 bases between. CDR3 length: 15 residues. CDR1 is LNHDA and CDR2 is SQIVND in the germline V gene (reference sequence). The CDR3 spells CASTQGDRMNTEAFF. CDR3 in DNA: TGTGCCAGTACCCAAGGCGACAGGATGAACACTGAAGCTTTCTTT.

The rearrangement uses TRBV5-4 and TRBJ2-5, with D possibly being TRBD2 (6 bases). Trimming cost V 1 base and J 2 bases, with 12 bases left between them. Per germline, CDR1 SGHNT and CDR2 YYREEE (reference sequence). This CDR3 comprises 15 residues. The CDR3 DNA is TGTGCCAGCAGCTTGAAGGGCGGGATACAAGAGACCCAGTACTTC. Protein sequence: CASSLKGGIQETQYF. Combining the CDR3 with reference TRBV5-4 and TRBJ2-5 gives the whole variable domain ETGVTQSPTHLIKTRGQQVTLRCSSQSGHNTVSWYQQALGQGPQFIFQYYREEENGRGNFPPRFSGLQFPNYSSELNVNALELDDSALYLCASSLKGGIQETQYFGPGTRLLVL.

The chain uses TRBV4-3 and TRBJ1-2, with D maybe TRBD1 (6 bases). V was shortened by 4 bases and J by 0 bases, with 12 bases between the two germline ends. The V gene's germline CDR1 is LGHNA and CDR2 YSLEER. This CDR3 has 15 residues. Here the CDR3 reads CASSRIGQTNYGYTF. DNA for the CDR3: TGCGCCAGCAGCCGGATCGGACAGACTAACTATGGCTACACCTTC.

The V and J genes are TRBV4-3 and TRBJ2-2; 8 bases align to TRBD2. V lost 0 bases and J lost 6; bases outside the gene matches: 9. Germline V lookup: CDR1 LGHNA, CDR2 YSLEER. The CDR3 loop spans 17 amino acids. DNA of the CDR3: TGCGCCAGCAGCCAAGAGGGAATAGCGGGGTACGCCGGGGAGCTGTTTTTT. It codes for CASSQEGIAGYAGELFF.

J is TRBJ1-5 and V is TRBV19, with a weak D call TRBD1 (5 bases). The germline V gene has CDR1 LNHDA and CDR2 SQIVND (reference sequence). CDR3 length equals 18 residues. With 2 bases removed from V and 3 bases from J, the gap between germline ends came to 20 bases. This CDR3 is CASSINLGVKGNNQPQHF. DNA for the CDR3: TGTGCCAGTAGTATAAATTTAGGGGTGAAAGGTAACAATCAGCCCCAGCATTTT.

The rearrangement joins TRBV4-1 to TRBJ1-2, with 10 bases identical to TRBD1. CDR3 length: 17 residues. Germline CDR1 is MGHRA and CDR2 is YSYEKL. J was trimmed by 4 bases and V by 1 base; bases with no gene match: 9. The CDR3 loop reads CASSQGSGTGAIYGYTF. The CDR3 DNA follows: TGCGCCAGCAGCCAAGGTTCAGGGACAGGGGCCATCTATGGCTACACCTTC.

V is TRBV5-5 and J is TRBJ2-2, with TRBD1 identical over 8 bases. The V segment lost 2 bases and the J segment 4 bases; nucleotides outside the gene matches: 7. From germline, CDR1 is SGHKS and CDR2 YYEKEE (reference sequence). This CDR3 comprises 16 residues. CDR3 nucleotides: TGTGCCAGCAGCTTTCGGCAGGGGGCGAGCACCGGGGAGCTGTTTTTT. Its translation: CASSFRQGASTGELFF.

The chain is built from TRBV6-5 and TRBJ2-1, with D hard to call. The CDR3 is 14 amino acids. V was cut by 7 bases and J by 6 bases, with 16 bases left in between. Germline-derived CDR1 and CDR2 are MNHEY and SVGAGI. CDR3 nucleotide sequence: TGTGCCAGCACAAGCCCCTCCGCCGGCAATGAGCAGTTCTTC. As protein: CASTSPSAGNEQFF.

This chain links TRBV3-1 (or the pseudogene TRBV3-2) with TRBJ1-5; 10 bases fit TRBD1. The V gene's germline CDR1 is LGHDT and CDR2 YNNKEL (reference sequence). V lost 4 bases and J lost 2; bases outside the gene matches: 8. CDR3 size: 17 residues. Written as DNA, the CDR3 is TGTGCCAGCAGCCTCGGACAGGGGGAGAAGGGCAATCAGCCCCAGCATTTT. Residues: CASSLGQGEKGNQPQHF.